This T cell receptor (beta chain) was profiled in a study of blood T cell repertoires in COVID-19 (TCRdb year 2020). Some background on the complete study: Samples from collaborators originated in the United States, Italy and Spain and spanned both the acute and convalescent phases of COVID-19. The material from the prospective study consisted of cDNA or gDNA derived from T cells, B-cell-depleted T cells, or PBMCs. Where available, HLA class I and class II types were obtained from metadata supplied by the sample provider rather than from assay-based typing. Deeply sampled blood TCRbeta repertoires from subjects exposed to, actively infected with, or recovered from COVID-19 were included in the dataset. Samples were obtained from the ongoing ImmuneRACE study (first 160 participants) and from approximately 1,200 subjects provided by 6 global collaborators. A freely available public database, intended as a resource for researchers studying the immune response to SARS-CoV-2, is where the repertoires were released. A de-identified subject ID, COVID-19 status, age in years and sex were almost always included in the sample metadata.

Regarding this clone: Its target antigen remains unknown. No per-base quality is available; no much larger clone lies one base away.

The paper as a whole reports these results and caveats: The amount of clinical and demographic metadata varied by source and participant and was provided uncurated.

Each collaborating institution followed its own protocols to collect whole blood in K2EDTA tubes. For TCRbeta analysis, collaborator samples were shipped as frozen whole blood, as isolated PBMCs, or as DNA extracted from either sample type. Via the germline V gene, CDR1 is SGDLS and CDR2 YYNGEE. The V end gives up 0 bases and the J end 6 bases, leaving 4 bases in the junction not matched to a gene. Its CDR3 holds 15 amino acids, cysteine through phenylalanine. Only CDR3 DNA is held: 45 bases, read in frame from base 1. TCRbeta CDR3 regions were amplified from genomic DNA using the immunoSEQ Assay, a bias-controlled multiplex PCR. Processing in the source paper ran as follows. The number of nucleated cells in each sample was estimated by amplification of reference gene primers within the assay. To quantify the absolute abundance of each unique TCRbeta CDR3 rearrangement, sequence reads were collapsed and filtered. For each sample, productive Simpson clonality was calculated by taking the square root of Simpson's diversity index across productive rearrangements. Held by TCRdb, this immuneACCESS table contains in-frame sequences only and omits some clones. Under half of the omission traces to an unresolved V gene where checked; the cause of the rest is unknown. Clone size and V and J calls were adopted from that table, with D and trimming inferred from the DNA. The sample table lists over 130,000 clones, more than 65% of them with a count of one. The top ten constitute roughly 7.3% of the sample.

The specimen sequenced was peripheral blood. Recombination linked TRBV9 to TRBJ2-1, and TRBD2 matches 9 of the central bases. The TCR sequence derives from a human donor in a cohort sampled during active COVID-19. CDR3 region: CASSVGSGGLNEQFF. The nucleotides are TGTGCCAGCAGCGTAGGTAGCGGGGGTCTCAATGAGCAGTTCTTC.